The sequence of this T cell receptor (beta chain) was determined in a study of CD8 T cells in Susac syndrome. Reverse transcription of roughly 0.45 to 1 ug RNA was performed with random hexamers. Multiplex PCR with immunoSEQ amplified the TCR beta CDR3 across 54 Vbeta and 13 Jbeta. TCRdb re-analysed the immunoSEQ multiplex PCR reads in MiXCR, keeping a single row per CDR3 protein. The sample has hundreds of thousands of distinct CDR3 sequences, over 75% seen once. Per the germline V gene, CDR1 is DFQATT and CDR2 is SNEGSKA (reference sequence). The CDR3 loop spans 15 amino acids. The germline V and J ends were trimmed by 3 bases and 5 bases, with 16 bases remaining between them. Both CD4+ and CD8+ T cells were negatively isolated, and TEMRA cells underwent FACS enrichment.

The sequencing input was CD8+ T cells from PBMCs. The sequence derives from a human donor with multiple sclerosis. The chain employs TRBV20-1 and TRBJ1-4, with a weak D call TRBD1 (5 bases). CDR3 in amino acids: CSARKTGYRNEKLFF. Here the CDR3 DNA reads TGCAGTGCTAGGAAAACAGGTTATCGGAATGAAAAACTGTTTTTT.